This is a list of T cell receptor beta chains from one sample in a study of beta chain features in type 1 diabetes. Clones were sequenced by immunoSEQ multiplex PCR, and TCRdb holds only the in-frame ones, with some missing. The sample records about 140,000 clones, 9.5% to 10% being singletons. Sequenced input: central memory CD4+ T cells from blood. These receptors were taken from a woman aged 40-49 years in good health. CDR3s include the opening cysteine and the closing phenylalanine or tryptophan.

V,J,CDR3
TRBV20-1,TRBJ1-1,CSAYWTSEAFF
TRBV29-1,TRBJ1-6,CSVRTGDHNSPLHF
TRBV5-1,TRBJ1-2,CASSPGLGQGGYTF
TRBV7-2,TRBJ1-5,CASSLVVDRDQPQHF
TRBV7-9,TRBJ1-4,CASSWGGEKLFF
TRBV9,TRBJ1-3,CASSVDSSVLDTIYF
TRBV4-1,TRBJ1-4,CASSRSLGTANEKLFF
TRBV19,TRBJ2-1,CASSMGLAGREQFF
TRBV9,TRBJ1-2,CASSVEERPYGYTF
TRBV6-5,TRBJ2-7,CASKMTGAVYYEQYF
TRBV19,TRBJ1-3,CASSQGTTGNTIYF
TRBV28,TRBJ1-5,CASSSDRVSNQPQHF
TRBV2,TRBJ2-3,CASRDRLADTDTQYF
TRBV5-1,TRBJ2-1,CASSLGLTLAGVLYNEQFF
TRBV2,TRBJ1-2,CASRDRGAYGYTF
TRBV14,TRBJ1-6,CASSPQGARASPLHF
TRBV7-2,TRBJ2-1,CASSLGKAAGRNEQFF
TRBV21-1,TRBJ1-1,CASSRNRDNTEAFF
TRBV10-3,TRBJ1-5,CAIQGQSNQPQHF
TRBV7-9,TRBJ2-1,CASSLSSGGNYNEQFF
TRBV2,TRBJ2-3,CASGQESGGPDTQYF
TRBV5-1,TRBJ2-5,CASSPQEQTGAETQYF
TRBV2,TRBJ2-4,CASMIGAAKNIQYF
TRBV7-9,TRBJ2-7,CASSLRDRGVEQYF
TRBV7-8,TRBJ1-3,CASSSGGGSGNTIYF
TRBV7-8,TRBJ2-1,CASSLAGQSDNEQFF
TRBV27,TRBJ2-7,CASSRDRASGEQYF
TRBV6-6,TRBJ1-4,CASTGTGREKLFF
TRBV6-5,TRBJ2-7,CASSYSQGGEQYF
TRBV7-2,TRBJ1-1,CASSLVTGGSRTEAFF
TRBV5-1,TRBJ2-3,CASTLEALTDTQYF
TRBV7-9,TRBJ2-5,CASSFGTGQETQYF
TRBV7-2,TRBJ1-5,CASSLVPPGQGNQPQHF
TRBV27,TRBJ2-5,CASSLGRSTSGFKETQYF
TRBV4-2,TRBJ2-5,CASSQERPGQGAQTQYF
TRBV25-1,TRBJ2-3,CASSGRGIPTDTQYF
TRBV19,TRBJ2-5,CASSGGVKTQYF
TRBV5-1,TRBJ2-5,CASSSSSGGAQETQYF